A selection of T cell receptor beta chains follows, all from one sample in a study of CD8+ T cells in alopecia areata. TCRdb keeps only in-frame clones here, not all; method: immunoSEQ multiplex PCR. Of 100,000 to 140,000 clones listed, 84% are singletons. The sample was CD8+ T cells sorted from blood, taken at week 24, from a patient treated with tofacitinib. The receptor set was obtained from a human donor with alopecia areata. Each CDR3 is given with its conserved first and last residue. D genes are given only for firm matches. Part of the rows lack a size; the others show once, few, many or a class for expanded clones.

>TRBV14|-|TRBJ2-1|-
TGTGCCAGCAGCCAGCACCGAAATGAGCAGTTCTTC
CASSQHRNEQFF
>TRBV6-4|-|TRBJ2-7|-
TGCAGTCCCTACGAGCAGTACTTC
CSPYEQYF
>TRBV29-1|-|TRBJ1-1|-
TGCAGCGTTGAAAACACTGAAGCTTTCTTT
CSVENTEAFF
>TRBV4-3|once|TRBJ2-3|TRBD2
TGCGCCAGCAGCCAAGCCCCTTGGGGACTAGCGGGGGTCGCGGGAGATACGCAGTATTTT
CASSQAPWGLAGVAGDTQYF
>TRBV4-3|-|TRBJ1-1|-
TGCGCCAGCAGCCAAGACCCCGGATCCACTGAAGCTTTCTTT
CASSQDPGSTEAFF
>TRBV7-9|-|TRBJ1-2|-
TGTGCCAGCAGCTCCGACAGGACCCTATACAACTATGGCTACACCTTC
CASSSDRTLYNYGYTF
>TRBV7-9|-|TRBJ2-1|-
TGTGCCAGCAGCTTGGGGGACAAGCCCTACAATGAGCAGTTCTTC
CASSLGDKPYNEQFF
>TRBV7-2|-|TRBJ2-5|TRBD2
TGTGCCAGCAGCTTACTCCTAGCGGGGGGGGTCGAGGAGACCCAGTACTTC
CASSLLLAGGVEETQYF
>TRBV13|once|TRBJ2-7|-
TGTGCCAGCAGCTTAGTAGGGGGCTCCTACGAGCAGTACTTC
CASSLVGGSYEQYF
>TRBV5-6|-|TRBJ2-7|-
TGTGCCAGCAGCCCCGGGAAGAAGTACGAGCAGTACTTC
CASSPGKKYEQYF
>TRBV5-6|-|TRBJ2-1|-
TGTGCCAGCAGCTTGGGGGGCAGCAGCTCCTACAATGAGCAGTTCTTC
CASSLGGSSSYNEQFF
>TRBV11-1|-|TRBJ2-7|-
TGTGCCAGCAGCCCCGAGGCTGTTTACGAGCAGTACTTC
CASSPEAVYEQYF
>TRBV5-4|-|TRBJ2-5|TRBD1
TGTGCCAGCAGCTTGGGGGACAGGCTTCAAGAGACCCAGTACTTC
CASSLGDRLQETQYF
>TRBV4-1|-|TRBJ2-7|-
TGCGCCAGCAGCCCCGGGCCAGCGATGGCTAGCGAGCAGTACTTC
CASSPGPAMASEQYF
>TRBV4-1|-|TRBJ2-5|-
TGCGCCAGCAGCCAGGAGGGCCAAGAGACCCAGTACTTC
CASSQEGQETQYF
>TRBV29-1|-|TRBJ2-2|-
TGCAGCGTTCAAAACGCGAGGGAGAACACCGGGGAGCTGTTTTTT
CSVQNARENTGELFF
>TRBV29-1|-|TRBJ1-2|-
TGCAGCGTTGAATCCAACTATGGCTACACCTTC
CSVESNYGYTF
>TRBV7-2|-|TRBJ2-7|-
TGTGCCAGCAGCTTCTACTCGGCCTACGAGCAGTACTTC
CASSFYSAYEQYF
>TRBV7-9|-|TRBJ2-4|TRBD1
TGTGCCAGCAGCGCTCGGACAGGGCTAGCCAAAAACATTCAGTACTTC
CASSARTGLAKNIQYF
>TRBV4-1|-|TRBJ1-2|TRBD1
TGCGCCAGCACCCAAACAGGGGCCAACTATGGCTACACCTTC
CASTQTGANYGYTF
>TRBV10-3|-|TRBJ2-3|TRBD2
TGTGCCATTCAGCGGGGAAGCACAGATACGCAGTATTTT
CAIQRGSTDTQYF
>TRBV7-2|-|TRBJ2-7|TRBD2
TGTGCCAGCAGCTCCGGGACTAGCGGCCACGAGCAGTACTTC
CASSSGTSGHEQYF
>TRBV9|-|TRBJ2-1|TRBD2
TGTGCCAGCACTTCGCGGGGGGGATCCTACAATGAGCAGTTCTTC
CASTSRGGSYNEQFF
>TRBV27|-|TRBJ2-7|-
TGTGCCAGCAGTTTAACGGTACGCTCCTACGAGCAGTACTTC
CASSLTVRSYEQYF
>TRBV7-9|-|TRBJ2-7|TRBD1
TGTGCCAGCAGCTTGGGACAGGGGGGCAACGAGCAGTACTTC
CASSLGQGGNEQYF
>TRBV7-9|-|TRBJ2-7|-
TGTGCCAGCAGCGCTACAGGCGACGAGCAGTACTTC
CASSATGDEQYF
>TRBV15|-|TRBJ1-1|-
TGTGCCACCAGCAGCCACTTCCAAGTCGAAGGGCGGATACAAAGAGGTGAAGCTTTCTTT
CATSSHFQVEGRIQRGEAFF
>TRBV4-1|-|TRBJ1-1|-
TGCGCCAGCAGCCAAGACACGCCGATGTCTGAAGCTTTCTTT
CASSQDTPMSEAFF